This T cell receptor beta chain is drawn from a study of pediatric ulcerative colitis. This table comes from immunoSEQ multiplex PCR, and its TCRdb copy is limited to in-frame clones, with some not included. This sample yields 64,000 or so clones, of which 70% to 85% are seen a single time; around 5% belongs to the top ten. With V trimmed by 7 bases and J by 1 base, 7 bases remained unmatched. This CDR3 is 15 amino acids long. CDR1 and CDR2 (germline): MNHEY, SVGAGI. The chain has TRBV6-5 and TRBJ2-5, with 9 positions matching TRBD1. The specimen sequenced was blood. The receptor's source is a boy younger than 18 with moderate ulcerative colitis. Written as DNA, the CDR3 is TGTGCCAGCATCGTTACAGGGGGCAGCCAAGAGACCCAGTACTTC. It translates to CASIVTGGSQETQYF.